The present T cell receptor (beta chain) was sequenced within a study of tumor and adjacent non-tumor tissue in lung cancer. As for the study in general: The cohort had 12 to 13 adenocarcinoma, a couple of squamous cell and 1 small cell patients.

Notes on this clonotype: Its cognate antigen is unknown. The junction departs from the called germline gene at one end, perhaps through a read error.

The library came from three nested PCR rounds adapted from ARM-PCR protocols. TCRdb reanalysed the multiplex PCR reads using MiXCR and keeps one entry per CDR3 protein. The table shows fewer than 55,000 distinct CDR3 sequences, with approximately 60% occurring only once. The template was RNA from unsorted bulk tissue. Distant lung tissue was collected more than 3 cm away from the tumor edge. Study-wide findings and caveats: Tumor TCR diversity, when higher, was linked to shorter survival. Compared with tumor, normal lung showed significantly lower TCR diversity.

CDR3 length equals 17 residues. Germline V gives CDR1 MNHEY, CDR2 SVGAGI. The V call is TRBV6-5, the J call TRBJ2-1, with 7 bases that match TRBD2. The clonotype was recovered from a woman between 40 and 55 years old with non-small cell lung cancer. Material: distant non-tumor lung tissue. CDR3 nucleotides: TGTGCCAGCTGTTACCCATCCCCTGCGGGAGCCTACAATGAGCAGTTCTTC. Its translation is CASCYPSPAGAYNEQFF.